This record concerns one TCR beta chain sequence. No antigen is known for it. Every isolated RNA sample was fully reverse transcribed, so sequencing captured expressed TCRB transcripts. Some clones are missing from TCRdb's copy, which holds only in-frame ones; the method was immunoSEQ multiplex PCR. The sample lists some 140,000 clones, 9% seen once, with 0.75% in the top ten. The germline V gene has CDR1 MDHEN and CDR2 SYDVKM. The CDR3 runs 13 residues. Trimming shortened V by 2 bases and J by 4 bases, and 6 bases separated the two germline ends. The data were obtained in a study of beta chain features in type 1 diabetes. Findings and limits, study-wide: Among patients with Type 1 diabetes, TCRB CDR3s were moderately but significantly shorter in every one of the four CD4+ subsets.

The sequence came from a young man with type 1 diabetes. The rearrangement links TRBV28 to TRBJ2-1; TRBD2 might be the D (5 bases). The specimen sequenced was central memory CD4+ T cells from blood. The CDR3, as DNA: TGTGCCAGCAGTTTAAGGAGGTACAATGAGCAGTTCTTC. Its translation is CASSLRRYNEQFF.